Included here is one T cell receptor beta chain sequence, with context. The antigen is undetermined. Unmatched junction bases numbered 5, after V lost 7 bases and J lost 5 bases. The CDR3 has 13 amino acids. Germline V lookup: CDR1 SNHLY, CDR2 FYNNEI. This sample is part of a study of T cell responses to AZD1222 COVID-19 vaccine. This table comes from immunoSEQ multiplex PCR, and its TCRdb copy is limited to in-frame clones, with some not included. The sample includes fewer than 150,000 clones, approximately 92% of them seen just once. General observations from the study: Recipients of AZD1222 seropositive at baseline numbered only 6 or 7.

This clonotype was obtained from an adult who received the AZD1222 COVID-19 vaccine. This chain joins TRBV2 and TRBJ2-1, with 7 nucleotides matching TRBD2. The sequences come from peripheral blood, collected 28 days after the second AZD1222 dose. The CDR3 DNA follows: TGTGCCAGCAAGGAAAGCGGGAACAATGAGCAGTTCTTC. This codes for CASKESGNNEQFF.